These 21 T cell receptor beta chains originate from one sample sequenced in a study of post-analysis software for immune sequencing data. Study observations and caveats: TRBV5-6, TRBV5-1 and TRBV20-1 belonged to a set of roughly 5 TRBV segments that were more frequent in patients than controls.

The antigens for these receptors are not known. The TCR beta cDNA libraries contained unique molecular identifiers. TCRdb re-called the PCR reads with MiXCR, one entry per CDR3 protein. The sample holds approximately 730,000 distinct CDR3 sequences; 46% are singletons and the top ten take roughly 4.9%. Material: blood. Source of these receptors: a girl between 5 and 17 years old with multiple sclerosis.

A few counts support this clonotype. The CDR3: CASSTRGNTEAFF. Here the CDR3 DNA reads TGTGCCAGCTCCACCCGAGGGAACACTGAAGCTTTCTTT. The chain has TRBV25-1 and TRBJ1-1; D is unclear. Germline CDR1 and CDR2: MGHDK and SYGVNS. Deletions cut 8 bases from V and 1 base from J, with 11 bases between. This CDR3 is 13 amino acids long.

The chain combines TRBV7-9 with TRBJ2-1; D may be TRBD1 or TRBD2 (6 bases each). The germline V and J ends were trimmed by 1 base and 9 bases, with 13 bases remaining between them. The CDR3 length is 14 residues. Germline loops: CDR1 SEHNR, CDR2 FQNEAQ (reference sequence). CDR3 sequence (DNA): TGTGCCAGCAGCTTAGAGGGGGAGGCGAGTGAGCAGTTCTTC. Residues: CASSLEGEASEQFF. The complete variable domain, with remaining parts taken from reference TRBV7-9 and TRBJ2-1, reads DTGVSQNPRHKITKRGQNVTFRCDPISEHNRLYWYRQTLGQGPEFLTYFQNEAQLEKSRLLSDRFSAERPKGSFSTLEIQRTEQGDSAMYLCASSLEGEASEQFFGPGTRLTVL.

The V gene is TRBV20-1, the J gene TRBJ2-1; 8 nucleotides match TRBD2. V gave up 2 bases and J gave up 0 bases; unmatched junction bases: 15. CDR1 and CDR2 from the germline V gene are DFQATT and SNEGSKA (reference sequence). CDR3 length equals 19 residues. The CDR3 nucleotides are TGCAGTGCTAGAAGGTCCCTGAGCGGGAGTGTGAACTCCTACAATGAGCAGTTCTTC. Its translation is CSARRSLSGSVNSYNEQFF.

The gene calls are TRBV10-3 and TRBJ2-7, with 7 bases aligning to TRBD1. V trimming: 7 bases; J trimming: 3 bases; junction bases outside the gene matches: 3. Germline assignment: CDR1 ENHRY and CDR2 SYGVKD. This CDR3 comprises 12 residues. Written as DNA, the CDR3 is TGTGCCATCAAGGCAGGGGGCTACGAGCAGTACTTC. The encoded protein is CAIKAGGYEQYF.

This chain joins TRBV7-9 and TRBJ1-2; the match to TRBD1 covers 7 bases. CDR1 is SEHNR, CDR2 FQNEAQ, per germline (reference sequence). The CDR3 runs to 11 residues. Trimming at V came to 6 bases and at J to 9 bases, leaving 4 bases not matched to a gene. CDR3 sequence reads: CASRPTGSYTF. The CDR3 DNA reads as TGTGCCAGCAGGCCGACAGGGAGCTACACCTTC.

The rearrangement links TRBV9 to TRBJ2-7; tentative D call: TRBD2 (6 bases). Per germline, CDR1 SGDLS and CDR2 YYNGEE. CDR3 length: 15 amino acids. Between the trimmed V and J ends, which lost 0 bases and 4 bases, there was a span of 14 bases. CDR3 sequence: CASSVVWRDSYEQYF. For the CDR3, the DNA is TGTGCCAGCAGCGTAGTCTGGCGGGATAGTTACGAGCAGTACTTC.

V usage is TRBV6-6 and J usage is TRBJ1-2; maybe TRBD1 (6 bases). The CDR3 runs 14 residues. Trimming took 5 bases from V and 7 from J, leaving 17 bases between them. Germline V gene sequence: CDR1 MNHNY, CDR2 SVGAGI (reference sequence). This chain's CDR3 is CASSPLQGIVGYTF. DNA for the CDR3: TGTGCCAGCAGTCCCCTACAGGGAATTGTTGGCTACACCTTC.

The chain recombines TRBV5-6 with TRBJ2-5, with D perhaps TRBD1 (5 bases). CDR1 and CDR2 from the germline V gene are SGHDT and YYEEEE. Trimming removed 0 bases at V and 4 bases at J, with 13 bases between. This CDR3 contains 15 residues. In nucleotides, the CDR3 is TGTGCCAGCAGCTTGGCAGGGTCTTGGCCAGAGACCCAGTACTTC. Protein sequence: CASSLAGSWPETQYF.

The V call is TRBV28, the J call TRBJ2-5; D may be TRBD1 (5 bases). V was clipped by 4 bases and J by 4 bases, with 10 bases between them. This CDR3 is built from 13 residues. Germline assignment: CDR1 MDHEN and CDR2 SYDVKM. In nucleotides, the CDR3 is TGTGCCAGCAGTTCGAGACAGAGAGAGACCCAGTACTTC. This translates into CASSSRQRETQYF. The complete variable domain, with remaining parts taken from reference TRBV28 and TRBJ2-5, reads DVKVTQSSRYLVKRTGEKVFLECVQDMDHENMFWYRQDPGLGLRLIYFSYDVKMKEKGDIPEGYSVSREKKERFSLILESASTNQTSMYLCASSSRQRETQYFGPGTRLLVL.

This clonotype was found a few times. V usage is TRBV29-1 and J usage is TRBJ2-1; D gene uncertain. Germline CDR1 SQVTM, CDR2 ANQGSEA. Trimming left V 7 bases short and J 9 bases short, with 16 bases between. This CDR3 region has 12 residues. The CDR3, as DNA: TGCAGCGCCCTGACCCCTTGGGTTGAGCAGTTCTTC. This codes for CSALTPWVEQFF.

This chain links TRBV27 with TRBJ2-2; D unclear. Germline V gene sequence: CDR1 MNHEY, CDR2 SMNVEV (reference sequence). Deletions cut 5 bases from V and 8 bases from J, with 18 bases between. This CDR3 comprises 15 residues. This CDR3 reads CASSTRLGLWGELFF. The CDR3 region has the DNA TGTGCCAGCAGTACCCGACTGGGCCTCTGGGGGGAGCTGTTTTTT.

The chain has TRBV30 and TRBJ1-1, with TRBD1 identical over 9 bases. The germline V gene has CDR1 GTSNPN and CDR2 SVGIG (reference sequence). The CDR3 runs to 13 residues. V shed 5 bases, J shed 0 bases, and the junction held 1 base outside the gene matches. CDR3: CAWGTGLNTEAFF. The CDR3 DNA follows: TGTGCCTGGGGGACAGGGCTGAACACTGAAGCTTTCTTT.

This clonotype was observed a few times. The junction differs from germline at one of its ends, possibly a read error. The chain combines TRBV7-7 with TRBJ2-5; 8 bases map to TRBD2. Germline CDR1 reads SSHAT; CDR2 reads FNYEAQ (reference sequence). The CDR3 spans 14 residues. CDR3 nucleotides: TGTGCTAGCAGCCGAAGCGGGAGCTGGGAGACCCAGTACTTC. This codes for CASSRSGSWETQYF.

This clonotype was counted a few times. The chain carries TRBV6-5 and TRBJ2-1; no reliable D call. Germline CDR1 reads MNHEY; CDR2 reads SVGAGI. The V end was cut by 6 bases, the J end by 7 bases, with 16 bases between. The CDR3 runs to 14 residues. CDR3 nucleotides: TGTGCCAGCAGCCCCCTTCGGGTTGGTAATGAGCAGTTCTTC. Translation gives CASSPLRVGNEQFF.

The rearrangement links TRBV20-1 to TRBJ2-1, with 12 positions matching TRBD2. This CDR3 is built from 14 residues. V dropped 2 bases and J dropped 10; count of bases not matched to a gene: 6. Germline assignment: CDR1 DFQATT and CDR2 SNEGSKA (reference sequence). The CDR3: CSARWGLAGGEQFF. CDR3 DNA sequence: TGCAGTGCTAGATGGGGACTAGCGGGTGGGGAGCAGTTCTTC.

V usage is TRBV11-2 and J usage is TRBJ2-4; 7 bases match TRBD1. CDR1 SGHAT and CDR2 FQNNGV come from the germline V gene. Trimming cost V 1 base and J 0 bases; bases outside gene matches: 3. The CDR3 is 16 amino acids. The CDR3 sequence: CASSLGDRLAKNIQYF. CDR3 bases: TGTGCCAGCAGCTTAGGGGACAGACTAGCCAAAAACATTCAGTACTTC. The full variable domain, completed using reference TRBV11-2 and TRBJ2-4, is EAGVAQSPRYKIIEKRQSVAFWCNPISGHATLYWYQQILGQGPKLLIQFQNNGVVDDSQLPKDRFSAERLKGVDSTLKIQPAKLEDSAVYLCASSLGDRLAKNIQYFGAGTRLSVL.

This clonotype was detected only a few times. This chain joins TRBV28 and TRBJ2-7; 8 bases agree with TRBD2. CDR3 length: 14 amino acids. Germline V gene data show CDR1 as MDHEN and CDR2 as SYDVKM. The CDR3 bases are TGTGCAACGCTTAAGGGCGGGAGGTCCTACGAGCAGTACTTC. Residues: CATLKGGRSYEQYF.

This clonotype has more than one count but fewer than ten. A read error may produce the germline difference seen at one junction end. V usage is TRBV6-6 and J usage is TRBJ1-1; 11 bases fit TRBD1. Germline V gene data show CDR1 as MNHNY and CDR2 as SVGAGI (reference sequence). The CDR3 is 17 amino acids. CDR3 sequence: CAGSYSGQGARGTEAFF. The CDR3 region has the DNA TGTGCCGGCAGTTACTCTGGACAGGGGGCGAGGGGCACTGAAGCTTTCTTT.

The CDR3 is CASSLEAVNWEETQYF. CDR3 sequence (DNA): TGTGCCAGCAGCTTGGAGGCCGTAAATTGGGAAGAGACCCAGTACTTC. The chain recombines TRBV3-1 with TRBJ2-5, with a tentative D call TRBD2 (5 bases). V was trimmed by 5 bases and J by 3 bases, leaving 19 bases between them. This CDR3 comprises 16 residues. CDR1 and CDR2 from the germline V gene are LGHDT and YNNKEL (reference sequence).

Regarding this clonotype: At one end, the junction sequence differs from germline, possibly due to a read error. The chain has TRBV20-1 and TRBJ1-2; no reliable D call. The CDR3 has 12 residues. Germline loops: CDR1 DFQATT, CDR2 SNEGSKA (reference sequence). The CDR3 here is CSARGAGNGHTF. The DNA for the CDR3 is TGCAGTGCTAGAGGGGCGGGGAATGGCCACACCTTC.

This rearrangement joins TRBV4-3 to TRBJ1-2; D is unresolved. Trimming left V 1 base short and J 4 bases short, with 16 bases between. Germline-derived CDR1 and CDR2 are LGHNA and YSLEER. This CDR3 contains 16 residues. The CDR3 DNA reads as TGCGCCAGCAGCCAAGGAAGGCCGGTCGGGCCCTATGGCTACACCTTC. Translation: CASSQGRPVGPYGYTF.